One sample yielded the 19 T cell receptor beta chains listed below, sequenced in a study of OX40 agonist ivuxolimab in advanced cancers. Data came from immunoSEQ multiplex PCR; TCRdb stores just in-frame clones and leaves some out. This sample has about 24,000 clones, with 65% to 80% found just once. The source material was CD4+ or CD8+ T cells sorted from blood, sampled in a trial of the OX40 agonist ivuxolimab. The receptors come from an adult with an advanced solid tumor such as melanoma, head and neck, liver or kidney cancer.

The rearrangement links TRBV6-1 to TRBJ2-7; a possible D gene is TRBD1 (6 bases). Germline V lookup: CDR1 MNHNS, CDR2 SASEGT. V was trimmed by 4 bases and J by 2 bases, leaving 6 bases between them. This CDR3 is built from 12 residues. The CDR3 bases are TGTGCCAGCAGTGGGACAGCCTACGAGCAGTACTTC. Translated, it gives CASSGTAYEQYF.

V usage is TRBV5-6 and J usage is TRBJ2-3; 8 bases are shared with TRBD1. This CDR3 has 15 residues. Unmatched junction bases numbered 4, after V lost 1 base and J lost 3 bases. Germline V gene data show CDR1 as SGHDT and CDR2 as YYEEEE. Here the CDR3 DNA reads TGTGCCAGCAGCTTGTCAGGGGGCAAAACAGATACGCAGTATTTT. Amino acids: CASSLSGGKTDTQYF.

The chain has TRBV7-3 and TRBJ2-5; TRBD1 or TRBD2 may be the D gene (6 bases each). Trimming cost V 3 bases and J 1 base, with 12 bases left between them. The V gene's germline CDR1 is SGHTA and CDR2 FQGTGA. This CDR3 is built from 15 residues. The CDR3 reads CASSLPGASQETQYF. CDR3 coding DNA: TGTGCCAGCAGCTTGCCGGGGGCGAGCCAAGAGACCCAGTACTTC.

V and J are TRBV5-1 and TRBJ2-1; D unresolved. Germline V gene sequence: CDR1 SGHRS, CDR2 YFSETQ. The CDR3 spans 15 residues. Trimming left V 1 base short and J 6 bases short, with 14 bases between. The CDR3 DNA is TGCGCCAGCAGCTTGAGGCTCGCCGGAGTCAATGAGCAGTTCTTC. Its protein product is CASSLRLAGVNEQFF.

This clone was found once. V gene TRBV28 combines with J gene TRBJ1-2; 9 nucleotides agree with TRBD1. This CDR3 has 15 amino acids. Per germline, CDR1 MDHEN and CDR2 SYDVKM. The V segment lost 6 bases and the J segment 4 bases; nucleotides outside the gene matches: 9. CDR3 amino acids: CASRLQGAQSYGYTF. Written as DNA, the CDR3 is TGTGCCAGCAGACTACAGGGGGCGCAGAGCTATGGCTACACCTTC.

This clone was detected only a few times. V usage is TRBV4-3 and J usage is TRBJ2-7, with 7 bases identical to TRBD1. The CDR3 contains 16 residues. CDR1 is LGHNA and CDR2 is YSLEER in the germline V gene. J gave up 0 bases and V 4 bases, and 9 bases lay outside the gene matches. CDR3 in amino acids: CASSPIGQASSYEQYF. CDR3 bases: TGCGCCAGCAGCCCGATAGGACAGGCGAGCTCCTACGAGCAGTACTTC.

Relative to its sample, this clone is medium-sized (0.01 to 0.1%). Other nucleotide sequences in the sample specify the same CDR3. The rearrangement links TRBV5-1 to TRBJ1-1; D is unresolved. Germline V lookup: CDR1 SGHRS, CDR2 YFSETQ. V lost 0 bases and J lost 1, with 7 bases in between. There are 14 residues in the CDR3. The DNA for the CDR3 is TGCGCCAGCAGCTTGGAGCCAGGGAACACTGAAGCTTTCTTT. Amino acids: CASSLEPGNTEAFF.

The genes are TRBV16 and TRBJ2-5, with no clear D. TRBJ2-7 matches the DNA end more closely, so the J call is doubtful. Germline V gives CDR1 KGHSY, CDR2 FQNENV. This CDR3 contains 14 residues. The CDR3 nucleotides are TGTGCCAGCAGCCAAATGGCGTTAGCTTACGAGCAGTACTTC. This gives the protein CASSQMALAYEQYF.

This clone was seen more than once but under ten times. An end of the junction does not agree with germline; a read error may underlie this. CDR3 bases: TGTGCCATCGGTGAAAAAGATACGCAGTATTTT. Protein sequence: CAIGEKDTQYF. This rearrangement joins TRBV10-3 to TRBJ2-3, with D unclear. This CDR3 is built from 11 residues. The germline CDR1 and CDR2 sequences are ENHRY and SYGVKD.

This clone was seen a single time. V and J are TRBV4-2 and TRBJ2-1; 9 bases map to TRBD2. Losses at the gene ends were 6 bases for V and 9 bases for J; bases not matched to a gene: 9. The germline V gene has CDR1 LGHNA and CDR2 YNFKEQ. The CDR3 is 14 amino acids. This CDR3 is CASRESGGPAEQFF. Written as DNA, the CDR3 is TGTGCCAGCAGGGAGAGCGGGGGGCCAGCTGAGCAGTTCTTC.

V gene TRBV7-3 combines with J gene TRBJ1-1; D remains ambiguous. CDR1 SGHTA and CDR2 FQGTGA come from the germline V gene. Trimming stripped 5 bases from V and 7 bases from J, with 11 bases between. The CDR3 is 12 residues long. CDR3 in amino acids: CASSLPGREAFF. The CDR3 DNA follows: TGTGCCAGCAGCCTCCCAGGACGTGAAGCTTTCTTT.

This clone came up a few times. This chain joins TRBV7-9 and TRBJ2-1; 10 nucleotides match TRBD2. CDR1 and CDR2 (germline): SEHNR, FQNEAQ (reference sequence). V lost 1 base to trimming and J lost 7 bases; unmatched junction nucleotides: 16. CDR3 length equals 19 residues. CDR3 in amino acids: CASSLVGLAGAPGKNEQFF. CDR3 nucleotides: TGTGCCAGCAGCTTAGTTGGGCTAGCGGGGGCCCCTGGGAAAAATGAGCAGTTCTTC.

The V and J genes are TRBV2 and TRBJ1-1, with 8 bases matching TRBD1. This CDR3 region has 17 residues. Germline V gene data show CDR1 as SNHLY and CDR2 as FYNNEI. The V segment lost 1 base and the J segment 6 bases; nucleotides outside the gene matches: 13. The CDR3 loop reads CASSEVRLGQGGSEAFF. In DNA, the CDR3 is TGTGCCAGCAGTGAAGTACGGTTAGGACAGGGTGGCTCTGAAGCTTTCTTT. The entire variable domain, with the rest obtained from reference TRBV2 and TRBJ1-1, is as follows: EPEVTQTPSHQVTQMGQEVILRCVPISNHLYFYWYRQILGQKVEFLVSFYNNEISEKSEIFDDQFSVERPDGSNFTLKIRSTKLEDSAMYFCASSEVRLGQGGSEAFFGQGTRLTVV.

This chain connects TRBV19 to TRBJ1-1; tentative D call: TRBD1 (6 bases). V lost 1 base, J lost 3 bases, and 9 bases lay in between. CDR1 and CDR2 from the germline V gene are LNHDA and SQIVND (reference sequence). The CDR3 totals 14 residues. CDR3 in DNA: TGTGCCAGTAGTATAGGGGGGCAGGACACTGAAGCTTTCTTT. Translation: CASSIGGQDTEAFF.

The J gene is TRBJ2-1, the V gene TRBV19; 11 bases are a match to TRBD1. The V and J ends lost 5 bases and 9 bases, in that order; junction bases with no gene match: 12. Germline CDR1 is LNHDA and CDR2 is SQIVND (reference sequence). This CDR3 comprises 16 residues. Written as DNA, the CDR3 is TGTGCCAGTAGTGCAGAACGGGACAGGGGGAAGATTGAGCAGTTCTTC. Amino acid sequence: CASSAERDRGKIEQFF.

The chain uses TRBV30 and TRBJ2-2, with D tentatively TRBD2 (5 bases). Germline CDR1 is GTSNPN and CDR2 is SVGIG (reference sequence). With 3 bases removed from V and 6 bases from J, the gap between germline ends came to 17 bases. The CDR3 consists of 15 residues. This CDR3 is CAWRSGRWRSGELFF. The CDR3 nucleotides read TGTGCCTGGAGATCTGGGAGATGGCGGTCCGGGGAGCTGTTTTTT.

V gene TRBV19 combines with J gene TRBJ1-5; 10 bases map to TRBD1. The ends lost 6 bases at V and 4 bases at J; junction bases unmatched: 6. The length of the CDR3 is 15 residues. Germline values: CDR1 LNHDA, CDR2 SQIVND (reference sequence). The CDR3 loop reads CASRGTGAGNQPQHF. The CDR3 coding sequence is TGTGCCAGTAGGGGGACAGGGGCTGGGAATCAGCCCCAGCATTTT. Complete variable domain (other parts from reference TRBV19 and TRBJ1-5): DGGITQSPKYLFRKEGQNVTLSCEQNLNHDAMYWYRQDPGQGLRLIYYSQIVNDFQKGDIAEGYSVSREKKESFPLTVTSAQKNPTAFYLCASRGTGAGNQPQHFGDGTRLSIL.

The chain employs TRBV5-1 and TRBJ1-6; a weak D match, TRBD1 (6 bases). Germline V gene lookup returns CDR1 SGHRS and CDR2 YFSETQ. Trimming left V 1 base short and J 8 bases short, with 10 bases between. The CDR3 is made up of 14 amino acids. The CDR3 nucleotides are TGCGCCAGCAGCTTGTTGGGGGCTGATTCACCCCTCCACTTT. Encoded protein: CASSLLGADSPLHF. Full variable domain (outside the CDR3, taken from reference TRBV5-1 and TRBJ1-6): KAGVTQTPRYLIKTRGQQVTLSCSPISGHRSVSWYQQTPGQGLQFLFEYFSETQRNKGNFPGRFSGRQFSNSRSEMNVSTLELGDSALYLCASSLLGADSPLHFGNGTRLTVT.

This clone turned up a few times. The J gene is TRBJ2-7, the V gene TRBV7-9; possible D gene TRBD2, 6 bases. V was trimmed by 5 bases and J by 1 base, leaving 12 bases between them. This CDR3 is built from 14 residues. Germline V gene lookup returns CDR1 SEHNR and CDR2 FQNEAQ (reference sequence). CDR3 nucleotide sequence: TGTGCCAGCAGCGCGCCCGGGACTTCCTACGAGCAGTACTTC. Residues: CASSAPGTSYEQYF.